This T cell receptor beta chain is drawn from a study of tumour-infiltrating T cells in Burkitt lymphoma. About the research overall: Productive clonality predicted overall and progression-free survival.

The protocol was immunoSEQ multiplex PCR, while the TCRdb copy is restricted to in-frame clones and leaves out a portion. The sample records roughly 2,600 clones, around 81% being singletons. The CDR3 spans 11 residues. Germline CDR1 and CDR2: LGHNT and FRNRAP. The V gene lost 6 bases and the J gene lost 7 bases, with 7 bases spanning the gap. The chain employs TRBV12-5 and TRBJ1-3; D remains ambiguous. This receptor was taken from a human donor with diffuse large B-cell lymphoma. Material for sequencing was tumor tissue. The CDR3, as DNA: TGTGCTAGTGGGAGGGAGAACACCATATATTTT. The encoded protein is CASGRENTIYF.